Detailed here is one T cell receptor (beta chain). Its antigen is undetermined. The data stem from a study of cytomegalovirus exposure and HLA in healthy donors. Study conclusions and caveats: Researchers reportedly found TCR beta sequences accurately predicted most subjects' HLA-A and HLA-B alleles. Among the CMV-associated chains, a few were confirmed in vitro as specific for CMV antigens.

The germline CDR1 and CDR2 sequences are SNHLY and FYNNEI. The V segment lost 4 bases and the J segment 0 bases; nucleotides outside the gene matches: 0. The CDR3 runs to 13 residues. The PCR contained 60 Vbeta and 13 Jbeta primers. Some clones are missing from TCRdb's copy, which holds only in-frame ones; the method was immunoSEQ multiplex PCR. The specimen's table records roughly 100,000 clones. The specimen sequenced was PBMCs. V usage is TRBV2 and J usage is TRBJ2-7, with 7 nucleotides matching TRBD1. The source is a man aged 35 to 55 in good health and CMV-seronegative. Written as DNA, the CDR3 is TGTGCCAGCAGTGCAGGGGGCTCCTACGAGCAGTACTTC. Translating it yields CASSAGGSYEQYF.